One and the same sample provided the 26 T cell receptor beta chains below, sequenced in a study. Each CDR3 protein is one row after TCRdb ran MiXCR on the 5' RACE reads. Of over 40,000 distinct CDR3 sequences detected, approximately 28% appear once; the ten largest clones hold about 4%. Specimen: tumor-infiltrating memory CD4+ T cells sorted from the breast tumor. This sample's subset: memory CD4+ T cells, CD4+CD45RO+CD25-. The receptors were gathered from a female donor with breast cancer.

The V and J genes are TRBV7-9 and TRBJ2-7, with D tentatively TRBD2 (5 bases). Trimming removed 5 bases at V and 2 bases at J, with 7 bases between. The CDR3 sequence is 12 residues long. Germline V lookup: CDR1 SEHNR, CDR2 FQNEAQ (reference sequence). CDR3 in DNA: TGTGCCAGCAGCCCCGGGACCTACGAGCAGTACTTC. Its protein product is CASSPGTYEQYF.

The chain links TRBV29-1 to TRBJ1-6; TRBD1 is a possible D gene (5 bases). The germline V gene has CDR1 SQVTM and CDR2 ANQGSEA. The V end lost 6 bases, the J end lost 7 bases, and 10 bases lay between the germline ends. This CDR3 comprises 12 residues. DNA for the CDR3: TGCAGCGTAGGACAACACAATTCACCCCTCCACTTT. This gives the protein CSVGQHNSPLHF.

This clonotype was detected once. The chain carries TRBV3-1 and TRBJ2-5; possible D gene TRBD2, 6 bases. The CDR3 consists of 14 residues. V was pared by 4 bases and J by 3 bases, with 12 bases between. Germline loops: CDR1 LGHDT, CDR2 YNNKEL (reference sequence). DNA of the CDR3: TGTGCCAGCAGCCCTGGGGGAGGAGAAGAGACCCAGTACTTC. It is translated as CASSPGGGEETQYF.

This clonotype was counted many times. The chain combines TRBV20-1 with TRBJ2-1; 7 bases agree with TRBD2. CDR1 is DFQATT and CDR2 is SNEGSKA in the germline V gene (reference sequence). The CDR3 spans 15 residues. V dropped 5 bases and J dropped 0; count of bases not matched to a gene: 7. The chain's CDR3 is CSAASGASSYNEQFF. In DNA form, the CDR3 reads TGCAGTGCTGCTAGCGGTGCAAGCTCCTACAATGAGCAGTTCTTC.

With regard to this clonotype: Just one base apart from a much larger clone, this may be a read error. The genes are TRBV6-6 and TRBJ2-5; a weak D match, TRBD2 (5 bases). Germline V gene lookup returns CDR1 MNHNY and CDR2 SVGAGI (reference sequence). The CDR3 has 13 amino acids. This CDR3 reads CASSPGYQENQYF. The CDR3 DNA follows: TGTGCCAGCAGTCCGGGATATCAAGAGAACCAGTACTTC.

This chain connects TRBV6-5 to TRBJ1-5; D is perhaps TRBD1 (5 bases). This CDR3 has 17 residues. Germline V gives CDR1 MNHEY, CDR2 SVGAGI. Between the trimmed V and J ends, which lost 0 bases and 0 bases, there was a span of 12 bases. CDR3 bases: TGTGCCAGCAGTTACTCGTTTTTGCAGGGTAGCAATCAGCCCCAGCATTTT. Protein sequence: CASSYSFLQGSNQPQHF.

The chain is built from TRBV6-1 and TRBJ2-5; D remains unclear. This CDR3 has 13 amino acids. Germline loops: CDR1 MNHNS, CDR2 SASEGT. The V end lost 0 bases, the J end lost 5 bases, and 7 bases lay between the germline ends. The CDR3 DNA is TGTGCCAGCAGTGAAGCGCGTTGGGAGACCCAGTACTTC. This codes for CASSEARWETQYF.

On this clonotype: A much larger clonotype is one base distant, so this may be a read error. The chain joins TRBV12-3 or TRBV12-4 to TRBJ2-4, with D unclear. The V and J ends lost 2 bases and 9 bases respectively, with 8 bases between them. The CDR3 extends over 12 amino acids. This CDR3 reads CASSLPGGIQYF. DNA for the CDR3: TGTGCCAGCAGTTTACCCGGTGGCATTCAGTACTTC.

This clonotype was seen a single time. A junction end diverges from the germline sequence, so it may reflect a read error. The DNA of the CDR3 is TGTGTCAGCAGTTCTCCAGGGGGGCCGTACAATGAGCAGTTCTTC. Translation: CVSSSPGGPYNEQFF. The chain combines TRBV12-3 or TRBV12-4 with TRBJ2-1, with D maybe TRBD1 (7 bases). The CDR3 extends over 15 amino acids.

This clonotype was detected many times. The V and J genes are TRBV5-1 and TRBJ1-2, with 7 positions matching TRBD1. Germline loops: CDR1 SGHRS, CDR2 YFSETQ. The CDR3 is made up of 15 amino acids. V lost 2 bases to trimming and J lost 3 bases; unmatched junction nucleotides: 7. The CDR3 sequence: CASSFPGQNDYGYTF. In nucleotides, the CDR3 is TGCGCCAGCAGCTTTCCGGGACAGAATGACTATGGCTACACCTTC.

The count of this clonotype is one. The genes are TRBV25-1 and TRBJ1-2; a possible D gene is TRBD1 (5 bases). CDR3 length: 13 amino acids. Trimming took off 4 bases at V and 7 bases at J, with 13 bases between the two ends. Germline loops: CDR1 MGHDK, CDR2 SYGVNS. The CDR3 protein is CASSASRDGGYTF. The CDR3 nucleotides are TGTGCCAGCAGTGCGTCCAGGGATGGTGGCTACACCTTC.

The chain joins TRBV7-3 to TRBJ2-1, with D perhaps TRBD1 or TRBD2 (5 bases each). Between the trimmed V and J ends, which lost 6 bases and 6 bases, there was a span of 12 bases. The germline V gene encodes CDR1 SGHTA and CDR2 FQGTGA. The length of the CDR3 is 13 residues. The CDR3 DNA sequence: TGTGCCAGCAGACTGGGACCTCTCAATGAGCAGTTCTTC. It is translated as CASRLGPLNEQFF.

A note on this clonotype: Just one base apart from a much larger clone, this may be a read error. This chain joins TRBV20-1 and TRBJ1-1, with TRBD1 as a possible D gene (5 bases). There are 14 residues in the CDR3. Looked up from germline, CDR1 is DFQATT and CDR2 is SNEGSKA (reference sequence). The CDR3 coding sequence is TGCGGTGCTGGGGGGAGGGGAGGGAACACTGAAGCTTTCTTT. Residues: CGAGGRGGNTEAFF.

Details on this clonotype: A read error is possible here, since a much larger clone lies one base away. The gene calls are TRBV20-1 and TRBJ1-1; the D is unclear. The germline gives CDR1 DFQATT, CDR2 SNEGSKA (reference sequence). The CDR3 runs to 15 residues. The CDR3 DNA sequence: TGCAGTACTAGAGACCCGGACCTGGGGAACACTGAAGCTTTCTTT. Protein: CSTRDPDLGNTEAFF.

V and J are TRBV7-6 and TRBJ2-2; D is undetermined. The CDR3 runs to 18 residues. Trimming removed 0 bases from V and 0 bases from J, with 14 bases in between. CDR1 is SGHVS and CDR2 is FNYEAQ in the germline V gene. The CDR3 nucleotides read TGTGCCAGCAGCTTAGCGCTCCCCGGGCCGACGAACACCGGGGAGCTGTTTTTT. Its translation: CASSLALPGPTNTGELFF.

V and J are TRBV7-6 and TRBJ2-5; perhaps TRBD1 as D (6 bases). The CDR3 loop spans 12 amino acids. The germline V gene has CDR1 SGHVS and CDR2 FNYEAQ. The germline V and J ends were trimmed by 5 bases and 5 bases, with 9 bases remaining between them. The CDR3 protein is CASSVQGETQYF. In DNA, the CDR3 is TGTGCCAGCAGCGTCCAGGGGGAGACCCAGTACTTC.

The genes are TRBV5-4 and TRBJ2-2; D remains unclear. With 2 bases removed from V and 0 bases from J, the gap between germline ends came to 8 bases. The length of the CDR3 is 15 residues. Germline CDR1 SGHNT, CDR2 YYREEE (reference sequence). The CDR3 sequence is CASSFVSSNTGELFF. The CDR3 DNA reads TGTGCCAGCAGCTTCGTTTCGTCGAACACCGGGGAGCTGTTTTTT.

This clonotype was detected a few times. The DNA for the CDR3 is TGTGCCAGCAGTAGTAGTTACTCCTATAATTCACCCCTCCACTTT. Encoded protein: CASSSSYSYNSPLHF. V gene TRBV28 combines with J gene TRBJ1-6; D not certain. From germline, CDR1 is MDHEN and CDR2 SYDVKM. Trimming removed 5 bases from V and 0 bases from J, with 8 bases in between. This CDR3 spans 15 amino acids.

The chain employs TRBV4-2 and TRBJ2-2, with 12 bases matching TRBD2. V lost 1 base to trimming and J lost 3 bases; unmatched junction nucleotides: 6. Germline V CDR1 and CDR2: LGHNA, YNFKEQ. The length of the CDR3 is 18 residues. The chain's CDR3 is CASSQGLAGVFDTGELFF. DNA of the CDR3: TGTGCCAGCAGCCAAGGACTAGCGGGAGTGTTTGACACCGGGGAGCTGTTTTTT.

J is TRBJ2-7 and V is TRBV20-1, with 7 bases identical to TRBD1. V lost 3 bases, J lost 2 bases, and 19 bases stayed unmatched. From germline, CDR1 is DFQATT and CDR2 SNEGSKA (reference sequence). CDR3 length: 18 amino acids. CDR3 DNA sequence: TGCAGTGCTAGGTCCCTCGGGACAGCTAAAAAACTGACCTACGAGCAGTACTTC. It specifies CSARSLGTAKKLTYEQYF.

The chain carries TRBV12-3 or TRBV12-4 and TRBJ1-6; a possible D gene is TRBD1 (6 bases). Trimming shortened V by 1 base and J by 10 bases, and 11 bases separated the two germline ends. The CDR3 is made up of 14 amino acids. The CDR3 protein is CASSLGQDGSPLHF. DNA for the CDR3: TGTGCCAGCAGTTTAGGACAGGATGGGTCACCCCTCCACTTT.

This clonotype has at least ten counts. This chain links TRBV5-1 with TRBJ2-7; TRBD2 agrees at 10 bases. The junction had 12 bases not matched to a gene; V was cut back by 4 bases and J by 5 bases. The CDR3 has 16 residues. The germline V gene has CDR1 SGHRS and CDR2 YFSETQ. For the CDR3, the DNA is TGCGCCAGCAGCCGGCAGCCAGGGACTAGCGTACACGAGCAGTACTTC. Residues: CASSRQPGTSVHEQYF.

This clonotype showed up just a few times. The rearrangement joins TRBV27 to TRBJ1-5; D is unclear. The CDR3 is made up of 14 amino acids. Germline V gives CDR1 MNHEY, CDR2 SMNVEV (reference sequence). Trimming removed 3 bases at V and 1 base at J, with 7 bases between. CDR3 loop: CASSFSSSNQPQHF. CDR3 in DNA: TGTGCCAGCAGTTTTTCATCAAGCAATCAGCCCCAGCATTTT.

The table lists this clonotype with a few counts. V and J are TRBV18 and TRBJ1-1; tentative D call: TRBD1 (5 bases). Trimming took off 4 bases at V and 0 bases at J, with 18 bases between the two ends. CDR3 length equals 17 residues. Germline V gene data show CDR1 as KGHSH and CDR2 as LQKENI. The CDR3 DNA reads TGTGCCAGCTCACTACAACAGTTTAGGGGAGTGAACACTGAAGCTTTCTTT. This gives the protein CASSLQQFRGVNTEAFF.

CDR3 DNA: TGTGCCAGCAGTTTAGAGGGGACCCAGTACTTC. This sequence encodes CASSLEGTQYF. The chain employs TRBV12-3 or TRBV12-4 and TRBJ2-5; no reliable D call. CDR3 length equals 11 residues. The germline V and J ends were trimmed by 1 base and 7 bases, with 4 bases remaining between them.

There are a few counts of this clonotype. The chain employs TRBV27 and TRBJ1-1, with a possible D match to TRBD1 (6 bases). The CDR3 is 15 amino acids. Trimming left V 11 bases short and J 1 base short, with 20 bases between. Per the germline V gene, CDR1 is MNHEY and CDR2 is SMNVEV (reference sequence). CDR3: CAALKRGAWNTEAFF. In DNA form, the CDR3 reads TGTGCCGCATTGAAGAGGGGGGCGTGGAACACTGAAGCTTTCTTT.